These 30 T cell receptor beta chains came from one sample sequenced in a study of cytomegalovirus exposure and HLA in healthy donors. 60 Vbeta and 13 Jbeta primers were used in PCR. Only in-frame clones appear in the TCRdb table, and some are missing; sequencing was by immunoSEQ multiplex PCR. The repertoire holds 100,000 to 150,000 clones, with 80% to 90% as singletons. Sequencing input: PBMCs. The receptors were sampled from a man in his fifties or sixties in good health and CMV-seronegative.

This chain connects TRBV4-1 to TRBJ2-7; 8 nucleotides line up with TRBD1. The CDR3 consists of 15 residues. Germline values: CDR1 MGHRA, CDR2 YSYEKL. With 1 base clipped from V and 3 bases from J, the junction kept 5 bases outside the gene matches. Here the CDR3 DNA reads TGCGCCAGCAGCCAAGTTTCCACAGGGGGCTACGAGCAGTACTTC. Its translation: CASSQVSTGGYEQYF.

The chain combines TRBV2 with TRBJ2-1; tentative D call: TRBD1 (6 bases). CDR1 and CDR2 (germline): SNHLY, FYNNEI. The CDR3 runs 12 residues. V dropped 4 bases and J dropped 7 bases, with 8 bases sitting between them. The CDR3 nucleotides read TGTGCCAGCAGTGTTGACAGGAATGAGCAGTTCTTC. It encodes CASSVDRNEQFF.

The genes are TRBV7-6 and TRBJ1-1; D ambiguous. Germline V gene data show CDR1 as SGHVS and CDR2 as FNYEAQ. The CDR3 runs to 13 residues. Trimming shortened V by 1 base and J by 2 bases, and 5 bases separated the two germline ends. The CDR3 reads CASSLGANTEAFF. The DNA of the CDR3 is TGTGCCAGCAGCTTAGGCGCAAACACTGAAGCTTTCTTT. Combining the CDR3 with reference TRBV7-6 and TRBJ1-1 gives the whole variable domain GAGVSQSPRYKVTKRGQDVALRCDPISGHVSLYWYRQALGQGPEFLTYFNYEAQQDKSGLPNDRFSAERPEGSISTLTIQRTEQRDSAMYRCASSLGANTEAFFGQGTRLTVV.

The genes are TRBV27 and TRBJ2-6, with 8 bases fitting TRBD1. The germline V gene has CDR1 MNHEY and CDR2 SMNVEV (reference sequence). CDR3 length: 17 residues. Trimming took 2 bases from V and 0 from J; bases not matched to a gene: 3. The CDR3 sequence is CASSLAGGDSGANVLTF. The CDR3 DNA reads as TGTGCCAGCAGTTTAGCAGGGGGCGACTCTGGGGCCAACGTCCTGACTTTC.

The genes are TRBV4-3 and TRBJ2-7, with 7 bases aligning to TRBD1. The V gene's germline CDR1 is LGHNA and CDR2 YSLEER. The CDR3 loop spans 15 amino acids. Unmatched junction bases numbered 9, after V lost 4 bases and J lost 3 bases. The CDR3 protein is CASSRTGQPRYEQYF. The CDR3 nucleotides read TGCGCCAGCAGCCGAACGGGACAGCCACGCTACGAGCAGTACTTC.

The chain has TRBV4-1 and TRBJ1-5; D is perhaps TRBD1 (5 bases). Germline V gene data show CDR1 as MGHRA and CDR2 as YSYEKL. CDR3 size: 17 residues. V gave up 0 bases and J gave up 0 bases, with 12 bases separating them. As DNA, the CDR3 is TGCGCCAGCAGCCAAGATTTGCGGGGCCCTAGCAATCAGCCCCAGCATTTT. Translating gives CASSQDLRGPSNQPQHF.

The chain recombines TRBV5-1 with TRBJ2-7; D is possibly TRBD1 (6 bases). The CDR3 consists of 12 residues. Germline assignment: CDR1 SGHRS and CDR2 YFSETQ. Trimming shortened V by 5 bases and J by 3 bases, and 9 bases separated the two germline ends. In DNA form, the CDR3 reads TGCGCCAGCAGGGGACAAGACTACGAGCAGTACTTC. Translation: CASRGQDYEQYF.

In regard to this clone: Mismatch with germline at one junction end may stem from a read error. The J gene is TRBJ1-2, the V gene TRBV6-1; 7 positions match TRBD1. Germline V gene sequence: CDR1 MNHNS, CDR2 SASEGT. The CDR3 contains 14 residues. In nucleotides, the CDR3 is TGTGCCGGCAGTGGGCCGGGACAGATCTATGGCTACACCTTC. It translates to CAGSGPGQIYGYTF.

This chain uses TRBV7-3 with TRBJ1-5, with D perhaps matching TRBD1 (5 bases). V dropped 3 bases and J dropped 6 bases, with 9 bases sitting between them. The CDR3 sequence is 13 residues long. Germline CDR1 is SGHTA and CDR2 is FQGTGA. CDR3 region: CASSFGQGQPQHF. The CDR3 nucleotides read TGTGCCAGCAGCTTTGGGCAGGGTCAGCCCCAGCATTTT.

This chain uses TRBV2 with TRBJ1-5, with a weak D call TRBD1 (5 bases). The CDR3 totals 13 residues. CDR1 is SNHLY, CDR2 FYNNEI, per germline. Deletions cut 6 bases from V and 4 bases from J, with 10 bases between. The CDR3 sequence: CASSGGRNQPQHF. CDR3 sequence (DNA): TGTGCCAGCAGCGGGGGGAGGAATCAGCCCCAGCATTTT.

The J gene is TRBJ1-2, the V gene TRBV15; D unresolved. The germline gives CDR1 LNHNV, CDR2 YYDKDF (reference sequence). The CDR3 contains 14 residues. The V end was cut by 0 bases, the J end by 3 bases, with 8 bases between. CDR3 protein: CATSRDREDYGYTF. Written as DNA, the CDR3 is TGTGCCACCAGCAGAGATCGGGAGGACTATGGCTACACCTTC.

The chain couples TRBV6-5 to TRBJ2-3, with 7 bases matching TRBD2. CDR3 length equals 15 residues. Germline assignment: CDR1 MNHEY and CDR2 SVGAGI. J was trimmed by 1 base and V by 2 bases; bases with no gene match: 3. The CDR3 sequence: CASSYGAGGTDTQYF. The CDR3 bases are TGTGCCAGCAGTTACGGGGCGGGGGGCACAGATACGCAGTATTTT.

The rearrangement links TRBV18 to TRBJ2-7, with 7 bases that match TRBD2. The CDR3 is 13 amino acids. V gave up 0 bases and J gave up 6 bases; unmatched junction bases: 2. Germline loops: CDR1 KGHSH, CDR2 LQKENI. The CDR3 loop reads CASSPPGGPEQYF. For the CDR3, the DNA is TGTGCCAGCTCACCACCGGGAGGGCCCGAGCAGTACTTC.

This clone occurred a few times. The chain combines TRBV27 with TRBJ1-5; D perhaps matches TRBD1 (6 bases). The CDR3 covers 16 residues. The V gene lost 1 base and the J gene lost 2 bases, with 12 bases spanning the gap. Looked up from germline, CDR1 is MNHEY and CDR2 is SMNVEV (reference sequence). CDR3 amino acids: CASSLWGGAGNQPQHF. CDR3 nucleotide sequence: TGTGCCAGCAGTTTATGGGGGGGCGCAGGCAATCAGCCCCAGCATTTT.

This clone was detected a few times. The V call is TRBV10-1, the J call TRBJ2-1; TRBD2 might be the D (6 bases). This CDR3 is 13 amino acids long. V lost 8 bases and J 9 bases, leaving 17 bases between the germline ends. CDR1 is WNHNN, CDR2 SYGVQD, per germline (reference sequence). The CDR3 nucleotides are TGCGCCAGCGTCCAGGTCCTGGGGGGTGAGCAGTTCTTC. Translation gives CASVQVLGGEQFF.

The genes are TRBV2 and TRBJ1-4, with 9 bases matching TRBD1. V lost 6 bases, J lost 6 bases, and 5 bases stayed unmatched. The CDR3 sequence is 14 residues long. Germline loops: CDR1 SNHLY, CDR2 FYNNEI. The CDR3 here is CASRADRGYEKLFF. Written as DNA, the CDR3 is TGTGCCAGCAGGGCTGACAGGGGGTATGAAAAACTGTTTTTT.

V gene TRBV21-1 combines with J gene TRBJ2-6; the table's D call, TRBD2, has no DNA check behind it. TRBV21-1 is a known pseudogene. This CDR3 contains 8 residues. In DNA form, the CDR3 reads TGTGCCAGCACCTCTTCTTCTTTC. It codes for CASTSSSF.

V and J are TRBV4-1 and TRBJ1-5, with TRBD1 as a possible D gene (5 bases). In germline, CDR1 is MGHRA, CDR2 YSYEKL. Trimming left V 2 bases short and J 6 bases short, with 20 bases between. The CDR3 consists of 17 residues. The CDR3 nucleotides are TGCGCCAGCAGCCAAATAGGGTTCGGCACAGGCGTTCAGCCCCAGCATTTT. Residues: CASSQIGFGTGVQPQHF.

The chain carries TRBV4-1 and TRBJ2-3; 10 nucleotides align to TRBD2. CDR3 length: 19 residues. Germline V CDR1 and CDR2: MGHRA, YSYEKL. With V trimmed by 4 bases and J by 4 bases, 17 bases remained unmatched. The CDR3 here is CASSPDRLAGAEQADTQYF. The CDR3 DNA sequence: TGCGCCAGCAGCCCCGACAGGCTAGCGGGGGCGGAACAGGCAGATACGCAGTATTTT.

This chain joins TRBV12-5 and TRBJ2-7; 9 nucleotides line up with TRBD2. CDR1 LGHNT and CDR2 FRNRAP come from the germline V gene. The CDR3 consists of 15 residues. V trimming: 7 bases; J trimming: 4 bases; junction bases outside the gene matches: 11. The CDR3 protein is CASAAEASGDYEQYF. CDR3 nucleotides: TGTGCTAGTGCCGCCGAGGCTAGCGGGGATTACGAGCAGTACTTC.

The chain employs TRBV4-2 and TRBJ1-1; D is unresolved. The CDR3 has 15 amino acids. The germline CDR1 and CDR2 sequences are LGHNA and YNFKEQ. Trimming took off 1 base at V and 3 bases at J, with 12 bases between the two ends. DNA of the CDR3: TGTGCCAGCAGCCAAGCCGGGGAGTACGACACTGAAGCTTTCTTT. Translating it yields CASSQAGEYDTEAFF.

This clone has just one count. The same CDR3 also results from other DNA sequences found in this sample. The chain joins TRBV7-9 to TRBJ1-2, with 8 bases identical to TRBD1. V lost 5 bases to trimming and J lost 2 bases; unmatched junction nucleotides: 4. The CDR3 is made up of 14 amino acids. Germline V CDR1 and CDR2: SEHNR, FQNEAQ (reference sequence). The CDR3 DNA reads as TGTGCCAGCAGCCCCGGACAGGGAAACTATGGCTACACCTTC. Protein sequence: CASSPGQGNYGYTF.

The chain combines TRBV4-3 with TRBJ1-3, with TRBD1 as a possible D gene (5 bases). The germline gives CDR1 LGHNA, CDR2 YSLEER. The CDR3 is 14 residues long. Trimming pared 4 bases from V and 1 base from J, leaving 8 bases between. Here the CDR3 reads CASSLGGSGNTIYF. CDR3 in DNA: TGCGCCAGCAGCCTGGGGGGATCTGGAAACACCATATATTTT.

This clone turned up a few times. The chain employs TRBV6-5 and TRBJ1-6, with 9 bases fitting TRBD1. There are 14 residues in the CDR3. Germline CDR1 reads MNHEY; CDR2 reads SVGAGI. V lost 5 bases and J lost 10; bases outside the gene matches: 6. CDR3 coding DNA: TGTGCCAGCAGTCGACAGGGGGGACGATCACCCCTCCACTTT. This translates into CASSRQGGRSPLHF.

V gene TRBV13 combines with J gene TRBJ1-5; D unclear. From germline, CDR1 is PRHDT and CDR2 FYEKMQ (reference sequence). Trimming pared 0 bases from V and 3 bases from J, leaving 6 bases between. The CDR3 loop spans 14 amino acids. Here the CDR3 DNA reads TGTGCCAGCAGCTTAGGACACGACAATCAGCCCCAGCATTTT. Translated, it gives CASSLGHDNQPQHF.

The chain is built from TRBV19 and TRBJ1-2; D is unclear. The CDR3 has 14 residues. Trimming stripped 1 base from V and 2 bases from J, with 8 bases between. The germline V gene has CDR1 LNHDA and CDR2 SQIVND (reference sequence). The CDR3: CASSIVGRNYGYTF. The CDR3 region has the DNA TGTGCCAGTAGTATAGTGGGCAGAAACTATGGCTACACCTTC.

This sequence joins TRBV6-1 and TRBJ2-6, with 9 bases that match TRBD1. The CDR3 has 18 residues. Germline values: CDR1 MNHNS, CDR2 SASEGT. Trimming took 4 bases from V and 0 from J; bases not matched to a gene: 7. Here the CDR3 reads CASSGGDRVISGANVLTF. The DNA of the CDR3 is TGTGCCAGCAGTGGGGGGGACAGGGTGATCTCTGGGGCCAACGTCCTGACTTTC.

With regard to this clone: The junction differs from germline at one of its ends, possibly a read error. CDR3 residues: CAGSAGQGNGYTF. Written as DNA, the CDR3 is TGTGCCGGCAGTGCCGGACAGGGGAATGGCTACACCTTC. V is TRBV27 and J is TRBJ1-2; TRBD1 agrees at 9 bases. The CDR3 consists of 13 residues. Germline values: CDR1 MNHEY, CDR2 SMNVEV (reference sequence).

V gene TRBV9 combines with J gene TRBJ2-3; possibly TRBD2 for D (6 bases). The germline CDR1 and CDR2 sequences are SGDLS and YYNGEE. The CDR3 has 16 amino acids. V was pared by 0 bases and J by 1 base, with 12 bases between. The CDR3 reads CASSVGAGRRTDTQYF. The CDR3 DNA is TGTGCCAGCAGCGTAGGGGCAGGGAGGCGCACAGATACGCAGTATTTT. Complete variable domain (other parts from reference TRBV9 and TRBJ2-3): DSGVTQTPKHLITATGQRVTLRCSPRSGDLSVYWYQQSLDQGLQFLIQYYNGEERAKGNILERFSAQQFPDLHSELNLSSLELGDSALYFCASSVGAGRRTDTQYFGPGTRLTVL.

This clone was counted once. The chain is built from TRBV5-6 and TRBJ1-1; D is unclear. Germline CDR1 is SGHDT and CDR2 is YYEEEE. CDR3 length: 12 amino acids. V was clipped by 3 bases and J by 9 bases, with 12 bases between them. CDR3 nucleotides: TGTGCCAGCAGCTCGGAGGGTGTTCAAGCTTTCTTT. This sequence encodes CASSSEGVQAFF.